Below, 8 T cell receptor beta chains from the same sample are listed, as sequenced in a study of blood T cell repertoires in COVID-19. Profiling relied on immunoSEQ multiplex PCR, and the TCRdb table lists in-frame clones only, not all of them. This sample has 200,000 to 300,000 clones; roughly 76% occur once, and the top ten carry around 7.5%. Specimen: peripheral blood. All receptors derive from an elderly woman with COVID-19, enrolled during active disease.

This rearrangement joins TRBV7-2 to TRBJ2-7; 7 bases agree with TRBD2. V gave up 0 bases and J gave up 4 bases; unmatched junction bases: 12. The CDR3 runs to 17 residues. Germline values: CDR1 SGHTA, CDR2 FQGNSA. The CDR3: CASSLAVLAGTGYEQYF. The CDR3 nucleotides are TGTGCCAGCAGCTTAGCGGTATTAGCGGGTACAGGTTACGAGCAGTACTTC.

CDR3 nucleotide sequence: TGTGCCAGCCGACAGGGGAGTTCACCCCTCCACTTT. Translation: CASRQGSSPLHF. This chain joins TRBV12-3 or TRBV12-4 and TRBJ1-6; 8 positions agree with TRBD1. Losses at the gene ends were 8 bases for V and 9 bases for J; bases not matched to a gene: 3. There are 12 residues in the CDR3.

The V call is TRBV7-2, the J call TRBJ2-5, with D possibly matching TRBD2 (6 bases). The CDR3 covers 14 residues. V lost 2 bases and J lost 5, with 12 bases in between. CDR1 and CDR2 from the germline V gene are SGHTA and FQGNSA. The chain's CDR3 is CASSLSPAGETQYF. The CDR3 DNA follows: TGTGCCAGCAGCTTATCACCGGCGGGGGAGACCCAGTACTTC.

The rearrangement links TRBV4-2 to TRBJ1-2; 8 positions agree with TRBD1. V was pared by 1 base and J by 8 bases, with 3 bases of the junction left unmatched. The germline gives CDR1 LGHNA, CDR2 YNFKEQ. The CDR3 covers 13 residues. Here the CDR3 reads CASSQGDRNGYTF. The CDR3 nucleotides are TGTGCCAGCAGCCAAGGGGACAGGAACGGCTACACCTTC.

V and J are TRBV30 and TRBJ2-5, with D perhaps matching TRBD1 (5 bases). CDR1 is GTSNPN and CDR2 is SVGIG in the germline V gene (reference sequence). The CDR3 is 11 residues long. With 0 bases removed from V and 8 bases from J, the gap between germline ends came to 7 bases. The chain's CDR3 is CAWSVGETQYF. The CDR3 DNA follows: TGTGCCTGGAGTGTAGGGGAAACCCAGTACTTC.

The rearrangement joins TRBV2 to TRBJ2-3; TRBD2 aligns across 12 bases. This CDR3 has 16 amino acids. Germline trimming cut 6 bases from V and 6 bases from J; bases unmatched to any gene: 10. The germline CDR1 and CDR2 sequences are SNHLY and FYNNEI. DNA of the CDR3: TGTGCCAGCAGCCCCGGACTAGCGGGATATTCCGATACGCAGTATTTT. It yields the protein CASSPGLAGYSDTQYF.

The rearrangement links TRBV15 to TRBJ2-7; perhaps TRBD2 as D (6 bases). Germline V gives CDR1 LNHNV, CDR2 YYDKDF (reference sequence). This CDR3 contains 15 residues. V lost 3 bases and J 0 bases, leaving 12 bases between the germline ends. In nucleotides, the CDR3 is TGTGCCACCAGCAGTGCGGTGGGGGGCTCCTACGAGCAGTACTTC. It encodes CATSSAVGGSYEQYF.

The gene calls are TRBV5-5 and TRBJ1-1; TRBD1 might be the D (6 bases). Germline CDR1 and CDR2: SGHKS and YYEKEE (reference sequence). Trimming took 4 bases from V and 4 from J, leaving 11 bases between them. The CDR3 is made up of 13 amino acids. For the CDR3, the DNA is TGTGCCAGCAGCCTAGGACAGACCACTGAAGCTTTCTTT. Its translation: CASSLGQTTEAFF. Supplemented by reference TRBV5-5 and TRBJ1-1, the full variable domain reads DAGVTQSPTHLIKTRGQQVTLRCSPISGHKSVSWYQQVLGQGPQFIFQYYEKEERGRGNFPDRFSARQFPNYSSELNVNALLLGDSALYLCASSLGQTTEAFFGQGTRLTVV.